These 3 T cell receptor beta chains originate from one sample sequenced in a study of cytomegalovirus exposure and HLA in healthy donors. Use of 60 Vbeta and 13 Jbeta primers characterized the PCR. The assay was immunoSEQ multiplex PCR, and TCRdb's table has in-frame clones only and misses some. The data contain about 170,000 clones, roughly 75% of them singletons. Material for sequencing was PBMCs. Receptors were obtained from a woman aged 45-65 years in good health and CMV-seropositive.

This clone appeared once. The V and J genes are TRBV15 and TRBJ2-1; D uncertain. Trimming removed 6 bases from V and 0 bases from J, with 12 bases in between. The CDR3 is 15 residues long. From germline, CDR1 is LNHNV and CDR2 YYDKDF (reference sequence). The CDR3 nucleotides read TGTGCCACCAGTAAGGAGTTGGGCTCCTACAATGAGCAGTTCTTC. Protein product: CATSKELGSYNEQFF.

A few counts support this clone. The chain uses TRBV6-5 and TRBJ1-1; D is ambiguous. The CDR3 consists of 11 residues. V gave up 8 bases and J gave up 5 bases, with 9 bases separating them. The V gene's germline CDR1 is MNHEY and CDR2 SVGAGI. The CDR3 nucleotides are TGTGCCAGCCGGGGATGGACTGAAGCTTTCTTT. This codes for CASRGWTEAFF.

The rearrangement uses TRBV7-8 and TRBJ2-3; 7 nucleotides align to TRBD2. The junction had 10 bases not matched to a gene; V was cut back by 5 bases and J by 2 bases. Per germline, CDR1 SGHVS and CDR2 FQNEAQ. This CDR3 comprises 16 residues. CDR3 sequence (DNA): TGTGCCAGCAGCCCCCTTGAGGGAGGGTCCACAGATACGCAGTATTTT. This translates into CASSPLEGGSTDTQYF.